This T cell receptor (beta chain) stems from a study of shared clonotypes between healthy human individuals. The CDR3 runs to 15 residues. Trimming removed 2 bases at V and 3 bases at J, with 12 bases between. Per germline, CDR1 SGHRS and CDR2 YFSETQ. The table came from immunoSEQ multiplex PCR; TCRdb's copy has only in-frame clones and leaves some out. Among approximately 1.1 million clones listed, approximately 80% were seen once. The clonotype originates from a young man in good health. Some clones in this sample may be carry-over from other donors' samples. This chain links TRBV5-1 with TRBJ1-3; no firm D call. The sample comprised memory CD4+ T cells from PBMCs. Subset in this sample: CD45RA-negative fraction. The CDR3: CASSLGTRDGNTIYF. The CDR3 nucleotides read TGCGCCAGCAGCTTAGGCACTCGAGATGGAAACACCATATATTTT. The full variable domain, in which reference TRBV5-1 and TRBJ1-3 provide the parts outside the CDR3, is KAGVTQTPRYLIKTRGQQVTLSCSPISGHRSVSWYQQTPGQGLQFLFEYFSETQRNKGNFPGRFSGRQFSNSRSEMNVSTLELGDSALYLCASSLGTRDGNTIYFGEGSWLTVV.